A single sample gave rise to the 21 T cell receptor beta chains below, sequenced in a study. Amplification of TRBV12-4/TRBJ1-2 clonotypes used adaptor-ligated barcode primers. TCRdb re-called the multiplex PCR reads with MiXCR, one entry per CDR3 protein. In the table there are under 300 distinct CDR3 sequences, 4.5% to 6.5% of which are singletons. Sequencing was done on a sample of memory CD4+ T cells sorted from blood. This sample's subset: memory CD4+ T cells, CD4+CD45RO+CD25-. Receptors were obtained from a female donor with breast cancer.

By share, this clonotype counts as medium-sized. The chain carries TRBV12-3 or TRBV12-4 and TRBJ1-2; D possibly corresponds to TRBD1 (5 bases). The CDR3 covers 13 residues. V was clipped by 3 bases and J by 5 bases, with 10 bases between them. CDR3 sequence (DNA): TGTGCCAGCAGTTTTGAGCAGGGTTATGGCTACACCTTC. Encoded protein: CASSFEQGYGYTF.

This clonotype is classed as medium-sized (0.01 to 0.1%). The chain combines TRBV12-3 or TRBV12-4 with TRBJ1-2; the D gene is possibly TRBD1 (6 bases). The CDR3 contains 15 residues. V lost 8 bases and J lost 7, with 23 bases in between. CDR3 DNA sequence: TGTGCCAGCGAAGTTTGGGAGGGACACCATGCTGGCTACACCTTC. It is translated as CASEVWEGHHAGYTF.

This clonotype qualifies as medium-sized. CDR3 loop: CASSLQFYGYTF. The CDR3, as DNA: TGTGCCAGCAGTTTGCAGTTCTATGGCTACACCTTC. The gene calls are TRBV12-3 or TRBV12-4 and TRBJ1-2, with D hard to call. Trimming pared 3 bases from V and 4 bases from J, leaving 6 bases between. CDR3 length equals 12 residues.

This clonotype is medium-sized (0.01 to 0.1%). The chain carries TRBV12-3 or TRBV12-4 and TRBJ1-2; no definite D call. The V end was cut by 3 bases, the J end by 5 bases, with 7 bases between. CDR3 length: 12 residues. CDR3 coding DNA: TGTGCCAGCAGTTTCGAGGGTTATGGCTACACCTTC. It translates to CASSFEGYGYTF.

This clonotype ranks as medium-sized (0.01 to 0.1%). This chain links TRBV12-3 or TRBV12-4 with TRBJ1-2; TRBD1 is a possible D gene (6 bases). Trimming left V 4 bases short and J 4 bases short, with 13 bases between. The CDR3 extends over 14 amino acids. The CDR3: CASSSEPRGYGYTF. The CDR3 region has the DNA TGTGCCAGCAGTTCAGAACCCAGGGGCTATGGCTACACCTTC.

The chain has TRBV12-3 or TRBV12-4 and TRBJ1-2; D not resolved. The ends were cut back, 5 bases at V and 0 bases at J, with 13 bases in the middle. The CDR3 covers 15 residues. The CDR3 coding sequence is TGTGCCAGCAGTCTGGAGACCCTAGCTAACTATGGCTACACCTTC. Translated, it gives CASSLETLANYGYTF.

This clonotype has ten or more counts. The chain has TRBV12-3 or TRBV12-4 and TRBJ1-2; D is possibly TRBD1 (6 bases). Trimming left V 9 bases short and J 2 bases short, with 7 bases between. The CDR3 contains 11 residues. The CDR3 reads CASTGNYGYTF. The CDR3 bases are TGTGCCAGTACAGGGAACTATGGCTACACCTTC.

This clonotype is hyperexpanded by share. This chain joins TRBV12-3 or TRBV12-4 and TRBJ1-2; TRBD1 is a possible D gene (5 bases). V dropped 5 bases and J dropped 2 bases, with 12 bases sitting between them. CDR3 length: 14 residues. DNA for the CDR3: TGTGCCAGCAGTGGGGCCGACGGGAACTATGGCTACACCTTC. Protein sequence: CASSGADGNYGYTF.

By share, this clonotype ranks as medium-sized. The chain joins TRBV12-3 or TRBV12-4 to TRBJ1-2; weak D call: TRBD1 (6 bases). The CDR3 spans 17 residues. Trimming cost V 6 bases and J 4 bases, with 24 bases left between them. DNA of the CDR3: TGTGCCAGCAGCCTCTCCGGCAGGGGTCGCAACAGCTATGGCTACACCTTC. It is translated as CASSLSGRGRNSYGYTF.

Judged by abundance, this clonotype is medium-sized. The rearrangement links TRBV12-3 or TRBV12-4 to TRBJ1-2; no clear D gene. V shed 5 bases and J shed 8 bases, with 6 bases lying between them. The CDR3 spans 10 residues. The CDR3 loop reads CASSLEGYTF. In DNA, the CDR3 is TGTGCCAGCAGTCTTGAGGGCTACACCTTC.

This clonotype is termed large (0.1 to 1%). The chain carries TRBV12-3 or TRBV12-4 and TRBJ1-2, with 7 bases lining up with TRBD1. V dropped 3 bases and J dropped 4; count of bases not matched to a gene: 5. This CDR3 contains 14 residues. As DNA, the CDR3 is TGTGCCAGCAGTTTGGGTGACAGGGTCTATGGCTACACCTTC. Translation: CASSLGDRVYGYTF.

By its share, this clonotype is hyperexpanded. V is TRBV12-3 or TRBV12-4 and J is TRBJ1-2; possibly TRBD1 for D (5 bases). The ends were cut back, 6 bases at V and 0 bases at J, with 14 bases in the middle. This CDR3 has 15 residues. The CDR3 here is CASSPSRQTNYGYTF. CDR3 coding DNA: TGTGCCAGCAGCCCTTCTCGACAGACTAACTATGGCTACACCTTC.

This clonotype is termed medium-sized (0.01 to 0.1%). V and J are TRBV12-3 or TRBV12-4 and TRBJ1-2, with 8 bases lining up with TRBD1. V lost 3 bases, J lost 4 bases, and 7 bases stayed unmatched. This CDR3 is built from 15 residues. The CDR3 region is CASSFRRTGPYGYTF. DNA for the CDR3: TGTGCCAGCAGTTTCCGCCGGACAGGGCCCTATGGCTACACCTTC.

This clonotype is deemed hyperexpanded. CDR3 loop: CASSLELRGYTF. The CDR3, as DNA: TGTGCCAGCAGTTTGGAGCTGAGGGGCTACACCTTC. This rearrangement joins TRBV12-3 or TRBV12-4 to TRBJ1-2; D gene ambiguous. Trimming pared 3 bases from V and 8 bases from J, leaving 10 bases between. The CDR3 runs 12 residues.

This clonotype is termed large. The chain employs TRBV12-3 or TRBV12-4 and TRBJ1-2; D perhaps matches TRBD1 (6 bases). V lost 3 bases and J 4 bases, leaving 15 bases between the germline ends. CDR3 length: 15 amino acids. The CDR3 sequence: CASSFRRGWGYGYTF. The CDR3 DNA sequence: TGTGCCAGCAGTTTCCGCAGGGGATGGGGCTATGGCTACACCTTC.

By share, this clonotype ranks as large (0.1 to 1%). V and J are TRBV12-3 or TRBV12-4 and TRBJ1-2; D is uncertain. V lost 5 bases and J 3 bases, leaving 7 bases between the germline ends. CDR3 length equals 12 residues. CDR3 DNA: TGTGCCAGCAGTCACTCAGACTATGGCTACACCTTC. Translated: CASSHSDYGYTF.

This clonotype is labeled medium-sized (0.01 to 0.1%). The chain uses TRBV12-3 or TRBV12-4 and TRBJ1-2, with a possible D match to TRBD1 (6 bases). The V end was cut by 1 base, the J end by 7 bases, with 19 bases between. This CDR3 comprises 16 residues. CDR3 DNA: TGTGCCAGCAGTTTAGTAGTAACAGGGAATCCATTTGGCTACACCTTC. It translates to CASSLVVTGNPFGYTF.

By share of the sample, this clonotype is medium-sized. J is TRBJ1-2 and V is TRBV12-3 or TRBV12-4; D uncertain. The CDR3 length is 14 residues. V lost 5 bases and J 5 bases, leaving 15 bases between the germline ends. CDR3 sequence: CASSRTSPGYGYTF. CDR3 bases: TGTGCCAGCAGTCGGACGAGCCCGGGATATGGCTACACCTTC.

This clonotype is medium-sized (0.01 to 0.1%) within its sample. The chain uses TRBV12-3 or TRBV12-4 and TRBJ1-2; D remains unclear. The CDR3 length is 13 residues. Trimming took off 3 bases at V and 0 bases at J, with 5 bases between the two ends. Here the CDR3 DNA reads TGTGCCAGCAGTTTGTTAGCTAACTATGGCTACACCTTC. This codes for CASSLLANYGYTF.

In this sample, this clonotype is large. The rearrangement uses TRBV12-3 or TRBV12-4 and TRBJ1-2; D not resolved. V shed 8 bases and J shed 1 base, with 17 bases lying between them. The CDR3 contains 15 residues. The CDR3 protein is CASGFGRLNNYGYTF. The CDR3 DNA reads as TGTGCCAGCGGCTTTGGCAGGCTAAATAACTATGGCTACACCTTC.

In its sample, this clonotype was seen a few times. CDR3 protein: CASSLEAGDYGYTF. The CDR3 nucleotides are TGTGCCAGCAGTTTAGAGGCAGGCGACTATGGCTACACCTTC. This rearrangement joins TRBV12-3 or TRBV12-4 to TRBJ1-2; D gene unclear. The V and J ends lost 1 base and 3 bases respectively, with 9 bases between them. This CDR3 region has 14 residues.